These 17 T cell receptor beta chains originate from one sample sequenced in a study of control samples from healthy donors and cancer patients. Method: immunoSEQ multiplex PCR; TCRdb's copy keeps in-frame clones and lacks some. The sample records some 130,000 clones, approximately 94% being singletons. The specimen was PBMCs. The receptor source for this set is a man in his fifties with head and neck cancer.

The V gene is TRBV7-9, the J gene TRBJ1-2; no reliable D call. Germline V gene sequence: CDR1 SEHNR, CDR2 FQNEAQ (reference sequence). The CDR3 sequence is 13 residues long. Between the trimmed V and J ends, which lost 3 bases and 4 bases, there was a span of 9 bases. CDR3 DNA sequence: TGTGCCAGCAGCTTCGGTCAGGTCTATGGCTACACCTTC. Translated, it gives CASSFGQVYGYTF.

The table lists this clone with a few counts. The V and J genes are TRBV9 and TRBJ1-3; D is uncertain. The CDR3 covers 18 residues. The V gene's germline CDR1 is SGDLS and CDR2 YYNGEE. The V end lost 0 bases, the J end lost 0 bases, and 16 bases lay between the germline ends. The CDR3 protein is CASSVGGTAESSGNTIYF. The CDR3 DNA is TGTGCCAGCAGCGTAGGGGGAACCGCTGAGTCCTCTGGAAACACCATATATTTT. Drawing the rest from reference TRBV9 and TRBJ1-3, the complete variable domain is DSGVTQTPKHLITATGQRVTLRCSPRSGDLSVYWYQQSLDQGLQFLIQYYNGEERAKGNILERFSAQQFPDLHSELNLSSLELGDSALYFCASSVGGTAESSGNTIYFGEGSWLTVV.

CDR3 residues: CASSQDGAGGWYEQYF. The CDR3 DNA reads TGTGCCAGCAGCCAAGACGGGGCGGGGGGTTGGTACGAGCAGTACTTC. The chain links TRBV3-1 (or the pseudogene TRBV3-2) to TRBJ2-7; TRBD2 aligns across 8 bases. Trimming at V came to 0 bases and at J to 4 bases, leaving 8 bases not matched to a gene. The CDR3 has 16 amino acids. The germline V gene encodes CDR1 LGHDT and CDR2 YNNKEL (reference sequence).

This chain uses TRBV7-2 with TRBJ1-2, with D possibly being TRBD1 (6 bases). The V and J ends lost 5 bases and 6 bases respectively, with 13 bases between them. CDR1 is SGHTA, CDR2 FQGNSA, per germline. This CDR3 has 13 residues. CDR3 DNA: TGTGCCAGCAGCGAAGTGGGGGGGCATGGCTACACCTTC. It yields the protein CASSEVGGHGYTF.

The chain is built from TRBV14 and TRBJ1-1; D gene ambiguous. Germline assignment: CDR1 SGHDN and CDR2 FVKESK. Trimming left V 3 bases short and J 3 bases short, with 5 bases between. This CDR3 region has 12 residues. The CDR3 DNA reads TGTGCCAGCAGCCAGAGCTACACTGAAGCTTTCTTT. It yields the protein CASSQSYTEAFF.

This chain joins TRBV9 and TRBJ2-7; D may be TRBD1 or TRBD2 (5 bases each). The CDR3 sequence is 14 residues long. V was cut by 4 bases and J by 3 bases, with 14 bases left in between. The V gene's germline CDR1 is SGDLS and CDR2 YYNGEE. CDR3 sequence (DNA): TGTGCCAGCAGCCCTCGGGACGGCTACTACGAGCAGTACTTC. Translating it yields CASSPRDGYYEQYF.

The chain couples TRBV7-9 to TRBJ1-4; TRBD1 is a possible D gene (6 bases). Germline CDR1 is SEHNR and CDR2 is FQNEAQ (reference sequence). V was shortened by 5 bases and J by 7 bases, with 14 bases between the two germline ends. The CDR3 covers 14 residues. CDR3 sequence reads: CASSIQGSSEKLFF. CDR3 sequence (DNA): TGTGCCAGCAGCATACAGGGTAGTAGTGAAAAACTGTTTTTT.

V gene TRBV5-6 combines with J gene TRBJ1-2; possible D gene TRBD1, 5 bases. Trimming cost V 0 bases and J 5 bases, with 20 bases left between them. CDR3 length: 17 amino acids. Germline-derived CDR1 and CDR2 are SGHDT and YYEEEE. CDR3 coding DNA: TGTGCCAGCAGCTTGGGGGGCGGGCCCAACAACATATATGGCTACACCTTC. It specifies CASSLGGGPNNIYGYTF.

J is TRBJ1-2 and V is TRBV19; a weak D match, TRBD1 (6 bases). There are 14 residues in the CDR3. Germline values: CDR1 LNHDA, CDR2 SQIVND (reference sequence). Deletions cut 6 bases from V and 3 bases from J, with 14 bases between. The CDR3: CASRPGTRHYGYTF. CDR3 nucleotides: TGTGCCAGTAGGCCCGGGACAAGACACTATGGCTACACCTTC.

V is TRBV29-1 and J is TRBJ2-1; D might be TRBD1 (6 bases). CDR1 is SQVTM, CDR2 ANQGSEA, per germline. The CDR3 is 10 amino acids. Trimming stripped 3 bases from V and 15 bases from J, with 12 bases between. The CDR3 coding sequence is TGCAGCGTTGATGCAGGGGATCTGTTCTTC. Its protein product is CSVDAGDLFF.

J is TRBJ2-5 and V is TRBV2; D is unclear. This CDR3 has 14 amino acids. Trimming removed 5 bases from V and 5 bases from J, with 15 bases in between. Looked up from germline, CDR1 is SNHLY and CDR2 is FYNNEI. The DNA for the CDR3 is TGTGCCAGCAGTCCCTCGTTTGGGGTGGAGACCCAGTACTTC. This sequence encodes CASSPSFGVETQYF. The full variable domain, rest sourced from reference TRBV2 and TRBJ2-5, is EPEVTQTPSHQVTQMGQEVILRCVPISNHLYFYWYRQILGQKVEFLVSFYNNEISEKSEIFDDQFSVERPDGSNFTLKIRSTKLEDSAMYFCASSPSFGVETQYFGPGTRLLVL.

The chain combines TRBV9 with TRBJ2-1; TRBD2 agrees at 8 bases. The germline V gene encodes CDR1 SGDLS and CDR2 YYNGEE. J was trimmed by 5 bases and V by 4 bases; bases with no gene match: 11. CDR3 size: 16 residues. The CDR3 region has the DNA TGTGCCAGCAGCCCCAGGAGGCGGGGGGACAACAATGAGCAGTTCTTC. This gives the protein CASSPRRRGDNNEQFF.

This clone occurred once. This chain joins TRBV10-2 and TRBJ2-2; D is tentatively TRBD1 or TRBD2 (6 bases each). V was shortened by 7 bases and J by 7 bases, with 19 bases between the two germline ends. CDR1 is WSHSY, CDR2 SAAADI, per germline. CDR3 length equals 15 residues. The CDR3: CASTYRGAAGGELFF. CDR3 sequence (DNA): TGCGCCAGCACCTATAGGGGGGCGGCGGGCGGGGAGCTGTTTTTT.

This chain connects TRBV10-3 to TRBJ2-2; TRBD2 matches at 7 bases. Germline CDR1 ENHRY, CDR2 SYGVKD. CDR3 length: 14 residues. V trimming: 2 bases; J trimming: 4 bases; junction bases outside the gene matches: 1. The CDR3 nucleotides are TGTGCCATCAGTGAGGCGGGGGTCACCGGGGAGCTGTTTTTT. Protein product: CAISEAGVTGELFF.

J is TRBJ1-1 and V is TRBV6-5, with no clear D. Trimming took off 6 bases at V and 8 bases at J, with 16 bases between the two ends. CDR3 length equals 13 residues. CDR1 MNHEY and CDR2 SVGAGI come from the germline V gene. This CDR3 is CASSPVGDEEAFF. CDR3 nucleotides: TGTGCCAGCAGCCCCGTAGGAGATGAAGAAGCTTTCTTT.

This clone has more than one count but fewer than ten. V and J are TRBV7-9 and TRBJ1-5; 11 nucleotides agree with TRBD1. The CDR3 consists of 18 residues. Germline V lookup: CDR1 SEHNR, CDR2 FQNEAQ (reference sequence). The J segment lost 0 bases and the V segment lost 4 bases, leaving 8 bases of the junction unmatched. The CDR3 loop reads CASSSTGTGGYSNQPQHF. In DNA, the CDR3 is TGTGCCAGCAGCTCGACCGGGACAGGGGGATATAGCAATCAGCCCCAGCATTTT. Filled out from reference TRBV7-9 and TRBJ1-5, the complete variable domain reads DTGVSQNPRHKITKRGQNVTFRCDPISEHNRLYWYRQTLGQGPEFLTYFQNEAQLEKSRLLSDRFSAERPKGSFSTLEIQRTEQGDSAMYLCASSSTGTGGYSNQPQHFGDGTRLSIL.

This chain links TRBV27 with TRBJ1-4, with TRBD1 matching 10 bases. CDR1 is MNHEY, CDR2 SMNVEV, per germline (reference sequence). The CDR3 sequence is 14 residues long. Trimming cost V 3 bases and J 8 bases; bases outside gene matches: 3. This CDR3 is CASSFDRGREKLFF. For the CDR3, the DNA is TGTGCCAGCAGTTTCGACAGGGGGCGGGAAAAACTGTTTTTT.